The 5 T cell receptor beta chains below all came from one sample that was sequenced in a study of blood T cell repertoires in COVID-19. TCRdb keeps only in-frame clones here, not all; method: immunoSEQ multiplex PCR. This table has roughly 140,000 clones, 84% appearing once. The specimen sequenced was peripheral blood. These receptor sequences come from a human donor in a cohort sampled during active COVID-19.

The genes are TRBV4-1 and TRBJ1-1; D may be TRBD1 (6 bases). This CDR3 has 15 residues. CDR1 and CDR2 (germline): MGHRA, YSYEKL. Trimming pared 4 bases from V and 1 base from J, leaving 13 bases between. The CDR3 here is CASSLAGAGNTEAFF. In DNA, the CDR3 is TGCGCCAGCAGCCTTGCGGGGGCCGGGAACACTGAAGCTTTCTTT.

The chain recombines TRBV3-1 (or the pseudogene TRBV3-2) with TRBJ2-3; 12 nucleotides agree with TRBD2. Per the germline V gene, CDR1 is LGHDT and CDR2 is YNNKEL (reference sequence). Losses at the gene ends were 0 bases for V and 3 bases for J; bases not matched to a gene: 7. CDR3 length: 18 residues. The CDR3 reads CASSQEGLAGGKTDTQYF. The CDR3 nucleotides read TGTGCCAGCAGCCAAGAAGGGCTAGCGGGGGGGAAAACAGATACGCAGTATTTT.

The gene calls are TRBV7-9 and TRBJ1-4, with a weak D call TRBD1 (6 bases). V was trimmed by 7 bases and J by 8 bases, leaving 17 bases between them. The CDR3 is made up of 14 amino acids. Germline V gives CDR1 SEHNR, CDR2 FQNEAQ (reference sequence). CDR3 DNA sequence: TGTGCCAGCACCAAGGGGGGGAAAGGAGAAAAACTGTTTTTT. It encodes CASTKGGKGEKLFF. The complete variable domain, with remaining parts taken from reference TRBV7-9 and TRBJ1-4, reads DTGVSQNPRHKITKRGQNVTFRCDPISEHNRLYWYRQTLGQGPEFLTYFQNEAQLEKSRLLSDRFSAERPKGSFSTLEIQRTEQGDSAMYLCASTKGGKGEKLFFGSGTQLSVL.

The chain joins TRBV6-5 to TRBJ1-5; maybe TRBD1 (6 bases). Per germline, CDR1 MNHEY and CDR2 SVGAGI. There are 14 residues in the CDR3. Trimming cost V 2 bases and J 6 bases, with 11 bases left between them. This CDR3 reads CASSYATGSQPQHF. The DNA of the CDR3 is TGTGCCAGCAGTTACGCCACAGGGAGTCAGCCCCAGCATTTT.

This chain joins TRBV27 and TRBJ2-1, with D perhaps TRBD1 (5 bases). The V end was cut by 5 bases, the J end by 9 bases, with 8 bases between. The CDR3 totals 11 residues. CDR1 is MNHEY and CDR2 is SMNVEV in the germline V gene (reference sequence). CDR3 loop: CASSLQGEQFF. The CDR3 coding sequence is TGTGCCAGCAGTCTCCAGGGTGAGCAGTTCTTC.